A single sample is the source of the 5 T cell receptor beta chains below, sequenced in a study of T cell responses to AZD1222 COVID-19 vaccine. Sequenced by immunoSEQ multiplex PCR; TCRdb stores in-frame clones only, minus some. Of around 270,000 clones in the sample, around 92% were seen once. The input for sequencing was peripheral blood, taken 28 days after the second AZD1222 dose. The receptors come from an adult who received the AZD1222 COVID-19 vaccine.

The chain links TRBV28 to TRBJ2-3, with D unresolved. CDR1 MDHEN and CDR2 SYDVKM come from the germline V gene. The CDR3 totals 13 residues. V was trimmed by 11 bases and J by 0 bases, leaving 12 bases between them. CDR3 in DNA: TGTGCCGCTCGGTCCCCTAGCACAGATACGCAGTATTTT. Amino acid sequence: CAARSPSTDTQYF.

The genes are TRBV6-2 or TRBV6-3 and TRBJ1-1, with a weak D call TRBD1 (5 bases). The CDR3 loop spans 14 amino acids. The V gene lost 5 bases and the J gene lost 6 bases, with 16 bases spanning the gap. Germline values: CDR1 MNHEY, CDR2 SVGEGT. DNA for the CDR3: TGTGCCAGCAGTCCCCCCTCGGTAGGGGCTGAAGCTTTCTTT. It encodes CASSPPSVGAEAFF.

This clone was seen a single time. This chain uses TRBV7-6 with TRBJ2-1; 13 bases are shared with TRBD2. CDR3 length equals 15 residues. V was clipped by 6 bases and J by 8 bases; unmatched bases: 7. The germline V gene encodes CDR1 SGHVS and CDR2 FNYEAQ. The CDR3 loop reads CASSTLAGGLHEQFF. The DNA for the CDR3 is TGTGCCAGCAGTACACTAGCGGGAGGGCTACATGAGCAGTTCTTC.

The chain's CDR3 is CASSTYSKLNTEAFF. The DNA of the CDR3 is TGTGCCAGCAGCACGTATTCGAAGCTTAACACTGAAGCTTTCTTT. This rearrangement joins TRBV3-1 (or the pseudogene TRBV3-2) to TRBJ1-1; no firm D call. Germline values: CDR1 LGHDT, CDR2 YNNKEL (reference sequence). Between the trimmed V and J ends, which lost 5 bases and 2 bases, there was a span of 15 bases. The CDR3 has 15 residues.

The DNA for the CDR3 is TGTGCCAGCAGCTTAGGGACCGACAGCGGCAAGGGTCAGCCCCAGCATTTT. Residues: CASSLGTDSGKGQPQHF. The chain couples TRBV11-2 to TRBJ1-5; maybe TRBD1 (5 bases). The CDR3 spans 17 residues. The ends were cut back, 1 base at V and 6 bases at J, with 19 bases in the middle. Germline CDR1 reads SGHAT; CDR2 reads FQNNGV.